The T cell receptor (beta chain) described here comes from a study of blood T cells in healthy people across ages (dated by TCRdb to the mid-2010s). About the full investigation: In model experiments, template switching captured roughly one uniquely barcoded TCR beta cDNA molecule for every two T cells. Using deep sequencing normalized with unique cDNA molecular identifiers, the study measured how TCR beta repertoire diversity changes with age. Four age groups were formed from the donors: young (average around 15 years), middle-aged (approximately 40), aged (approximately 60) and long-lived (more than 75). To avoid experimental bias, donors of different ages were randomly spread across the sequencing lanes. Using the same blood draw, the study looked at two additional independent replicas of 1 million unique cDNA reads for two donors, one aged 18 to 30 and the other aged 80 or older. Overall study outcomes, separate from this receptor: Compared with the aged group, the long-lived group had more naive CD4+ T cells, fewer expanded clones and increased TCR diversity, a pattern suggesting age selection. The percentage of naive T cells measured by flow cytometry correlated strongly with observed TCR beta diversity. Because profiling used bulk unsorted PBMCs, naive and antigen-experienced compartments could not be compared conclusively. Estimates of total diversity based on one million sequenced T cells were considered lower bounds and underestimates. Observed TCR beta diversity per million T cells fell roughly linearly with age, and a significant reduction was already apparent by age around 40. Because the CMV infection status of the donors was unknown, age-related changes in expanded clonotypes may potentially have been confounded.

V sheds 5 bases and J sheds 4 bases, leaving 11 bases between their ends. The CDR3 measures 13 amino acids from cysteine to phenylalanine. Just the 39-base CDR3 DNA is kept, in frame starting at base 1. Systemically healthy Caucasian individuals from Russia, 39 in total and aged roughly 6 to 100 years, were included as donors. Around 10 milliliters of peripheral blood were collected from each donor into EDTA-treated Vacutainer tubes. PBMCs were isolated by Ficoll-Paque density-gradient centrifugation, with at least 6 million obtained per sample. Total RNA, at least 6 micrograms per sample, was extracted from PBMCs with Trizol reagent. For every donor, an aliquot of PBMCs went through flow cytometry to measure the percentages of naive CD45RAhigh/CD27high T cells. Libraries were prepared through 5' RACE. A second PCR of roughly 7 to 11 cycles was performed with a sample-barcoded 5' primer and a J-beta primer mix. Each TCR beta cDNA molecule received a unique molecular identifier from a template-switch 5' adaptor carrying 12 random nucleotides. Each sample yielded at least 3 million CDR3-containing paired-end reads. First-strand cDNA synthesis was performed from all RNA using the Mint cDNA synthesis kit, with priming by a TRBC-specific oligonucleotide. Following uracil-DNA glycosylase treatment, a first 18-cycle PCR with universal primers M1SS and BC2_uni_R was performed on all cDNA. Per the authors' processing: For normalization, 1 million high-quality reads, each with a distinct molecular identifier, were randomly selected from each sample. Reads with shared molecular identifiers were discarded instead of being binned into consensus sequences. MiTCR, set to a Q25 quality threshold and the strictest error-elimination algorithm, was used for CDR3 identification, clonotype clustering and error correction. A nonparametric unseen species model with Euler transformation was used to estimate lower-bound total TCR beta diversity. Clones were called with MiXCR by TCRdb after fastp trimmed the public reads at Q25, and only in-frame beta chains were retained. Rows matching on CDR3 protein sequence are summarized as one entry with the most common DNA and genes. The authors' filters were not applied to this entry. Counted in this sample were 1.8 million or so distinct CDR3 sequences; roughly two fifths of them appeared once. Of the sample, roughly 24% falls within the top ten clones.

To note about this clonotype: Its antigen remains undetermined. Base qualities are not at hand, and no much larger clone is one base apart.

This TCR came from a human donor in good health. Sequencing input: blood. The chain uses TRBV12-3 or TRBV12-4 and TRBJ1-1; the best D guess is TRBD1, with 5 bases matching. CDR3 region: CASSPRDATEAFF. The bases are TGTGCCAGCAGTCCTCGGGACGCCACTGAAGCTTTCTTT.